This paragraph reports one TCR beta chain. What it binds is not known. The sample comes from a study of long-term antiretroviral therapy in people with HIV. Findings of the study overall: Once patients were on ART, diversity went higher but still fell short of transplant donor controls. Absence of data on ART adherence, viral resistance or therapy changes was noted.

The CDR3 loop spans 14 amino acids. The ends lost 5 bases at V and 2 bases at J; junction bases unmatched: 5. CDR1 and CDR2 (germline): MNHEY, SMNVEV (reference sequence). Each donor provided at least one pre-ART PBMC sample and at least two post-ART PBMC samples. Running of the v3.0 immunoSEQ assay took place at survey level. The table came from immunoSEQ multiplex PCR; TCRdb's copy has only in-frame clones and leaves some out. The sample consists of 15,000 to 25,000 clones, roughly 87% of them appearing once. The chain combines TRBV27 with TRBJ2-7; 8 bases agree with TRBD1. Sequenced here: unsorted PBMCs, sampled 2.1 years after starting antiretroviral therapy. The sequence was collected from a man aged 18 to 29 with HIV. The CDR3 coding sequence is TGTGCCAGCAGTCCGGGACAGGCCACCTACGAGCAGTACTTC. Amino acid sequence: CASSPGQATYEQYF.